The sequence of this T cell receptor (beta chain) was determined in a study of metastatic and nonmetastatic thyroid tumors. This clone was detected ten times or more. Among the patients, none had received any treatment before thyroid surgery. Germline-derived CDR1 and CDR2 are SGHDT and YYEEEE. The J segment lost 8 bases and the V segment lost 3 bases, leaving 10 bases of the junction unmatched. The length of the CDR3 is 16 residues. TCRdb re-analyzed the PCR reads using MiXCR. The table records tens of thousands of clones, 9.5% to 15% of them present only once. V gene TRBV5-6 combines with J gene TRBJ2-1; 11 bases map to TRBD2. This TCR was recovered from a female donor with papillary thyroid cancer or a benign thyroid nodule (not recorded which). Some clones in this sample may be carry-over from other donors' samples. What was sequenced was blood. The CDR3 nucleotides are TGTGCCAGCAGCTCACTTAGCGGGAGGGGATTGCATGAGCAGTTCTTC. Translated: CASSSLSGRGLHEQFF. Together with reference TRBV5-6 and TRBJ2-1, the CDR3 gives the full variable domain: DAGVTQSPTHLIKTRGQQVTLRCSPKSGHDTVSWYQQALGQGPQFIFQYYEEEERQRGNFPDRFSGHQFPNYSSELNVNALLLGDSALYLCASSSLSGRGLHEQFFGPGTRLTVL.